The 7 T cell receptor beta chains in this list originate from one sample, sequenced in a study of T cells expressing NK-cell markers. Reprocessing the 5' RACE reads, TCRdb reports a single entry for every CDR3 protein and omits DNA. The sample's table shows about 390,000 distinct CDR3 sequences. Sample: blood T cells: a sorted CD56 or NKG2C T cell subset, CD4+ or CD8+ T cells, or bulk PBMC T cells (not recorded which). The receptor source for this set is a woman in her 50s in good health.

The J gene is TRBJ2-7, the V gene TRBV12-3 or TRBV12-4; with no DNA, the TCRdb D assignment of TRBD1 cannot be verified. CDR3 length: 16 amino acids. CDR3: CASSLGTGIGVYEQYF.

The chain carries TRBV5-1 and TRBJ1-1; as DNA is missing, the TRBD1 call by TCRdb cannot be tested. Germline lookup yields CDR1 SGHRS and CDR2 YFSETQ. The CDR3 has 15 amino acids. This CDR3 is CASSLTGPRNTEAFF.

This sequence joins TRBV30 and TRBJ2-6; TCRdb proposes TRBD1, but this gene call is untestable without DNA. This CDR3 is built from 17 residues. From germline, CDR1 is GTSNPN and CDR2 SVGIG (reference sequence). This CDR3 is CAWKRDRVRSGANVLTF.

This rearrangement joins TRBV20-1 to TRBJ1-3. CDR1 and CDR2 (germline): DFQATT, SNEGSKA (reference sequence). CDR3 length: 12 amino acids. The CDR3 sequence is CSARLVGNTIYF.

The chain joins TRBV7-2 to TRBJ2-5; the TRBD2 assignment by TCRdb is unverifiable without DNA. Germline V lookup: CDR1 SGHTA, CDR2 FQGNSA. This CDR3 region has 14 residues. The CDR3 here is CASSLVRAQETQYF.

CDR3 amino acids: CASSYPGLAREQFF. This chain links TRBV11-3 with TRBJ2-1; the D call of TRBD2 rests on TCRdb alone, since no DNA is present to check it. This CDR3 comprises 14 residues. Germline V gene lookup returns CDR1 SGHNT and CDR2 YENEEA.

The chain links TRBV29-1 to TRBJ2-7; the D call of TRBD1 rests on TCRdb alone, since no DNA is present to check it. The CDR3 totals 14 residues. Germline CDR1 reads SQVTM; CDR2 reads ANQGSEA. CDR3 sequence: CSVCGTSELYEQYF.